The sequence of this T cell receptor beta chain was determined in a study of blood T cell repertoires in COVID-19 (TCRdb year 2020). Study-wide context: The collaborator samples originated in the United States, Italy and Spain and spanned the acute and convalescent phases of COVID-19. The material from the prospective study consisted of cDNA or gDNA derived from T cells, B-cell-depleted T cells, or PBMCs. Subjects who had been exposed to COVID-19, were actively infected with it, or had recovered from it provided the deeply sampled blood TCRbeta repertoires that made up the dataset. A freely available public database, intended as a resource for researchers studying the immune response to SARS-CoV-2, is where the repertoires were released. Samples came from the ongoing ImmuneRACE study (first 160 participants) plus 1,254 subjects from 6 global collaborators. The sample metadata nearly always contained a de-identified subject ID, COVID-19 status, age in years and sex. Where HLA class I and class II types were available, the types were taken from metadata supplied by the sample provider, not from assay-based typing.

In Seattle, one collaborating source enrolled patients while the infection was active and tracked those patients longitudinally over the course of disease. Collaborating institutions collected whole blood in K2EDTA tubes following their own protocols. For TCRbeta analysis, collaborator samples were shipped as frozen whole blood, as isolated PBMCs, or as DNA extracted from either sample type. Study-wide findings and limitations: The quantity of clinical and demographic metadata differed by source and by participant and was supplied without curation.

In regard to this clone: This clone's antigen is unknown. Qualities for individual bases were not recorded, and no much larger clone is one base off.

The immunoSEQ Assay, a bias-controlled multiplex PCR, was used to amplify TCRbeta CDR3 regions from genomic DNA. Regarding the original processing steps: Within the assay, amplification of reference gene primers was used to estimate how many nucleated cells each sample contained. To quantify the absolute abundance of each unique TCRbeta CDR3 rearrangement, sequence reads were collapsed and filtered. For each sample, productive Simpson clonality was calculated by taking the square root of Simpson's diversity index across productive rearrangements. Not all clones reach the TCRdb copy of this immuneACCESS table, which keeps in-frame sequences only. Checked studies attribute under half of the gap to unresolved V genes and leave the rest unexplained. V and J calls and clone size follow that table, whereas D and trimming were derived from the DNA. For this sample the table gives roughly 230,000 clones, of which around 91% were detected only once. The top ten clonotypes cover about 2% of the sample.

The sequence derives from a woman aged 55-75 years with COVID-19, enrolled during active disease. Sequenced input: peripheral blood.

Read as DNA, the sequence is TGTGCCAGCAGCTCCGGGAGGGGCGTCTATGGCTACACCTTC. This gives the protein CASSSGRGVYGYTF. This chain is built from TRBV11-2 and TRBJ1-2; a weak D assignment points to TRBD1 (5 bases agree). The CDR3 starts with the cysteine, ends with the phenylalanine, and has 14 residues. CDR3 DNA only is kept here, 42 bases in frame from base 1. V is reduced by 4 bases and J by 4 bases, leaving a spacing of 13 bases between them. The germline V gene sets CDR1 to SGHAT and CDR2 to FQNNGV.